This T cell receptor beta chain is drawn from a study of cytomegalovirus exposure and HLA in healthy donors. Only one count was recorded for this clone. The trim removed 5 bases at V and 0 bases at J, leaving 4 bases unmatched. The CDR3 extends over 16 amino acids. Germline CDR1 reads SEHNR; CDR2 reads FQNEAQ (reference sequence). Repertoires were generated with immunoSEQ multiplex PCR, while TCRdb's copy carries only in-frame clones and drops some. The data contain over 150,000 clones, 85% of them singletons. The 120-subject validation cohort, separate from the roughly 670-subject first cohort, included the donors.

Sequenced sample: PBMCs. The chain carries TRBV7-9 and TRBJ2-1; 10 bases fit TRBD2. This sequence was found in a man between 18 and 35 years old in good health and CMV-seropositive. CDR3 nucleotides: TGTGCCAGCAGCACCTGGACTAGCGGCTCCTACAATGAGCAGTTCTTC. Protein: CASSTWTSGSYNEQFF.